The 21 T cell receptor beta chains given below trace back to one sample, sequenced in a study of shared clonotypes between healthy human individuals. Sequenced by immunoSEQ multiplex PCR; TCRdb stores in-frame clones only, minus some. The profile shows 700,000 or so clones, about 78% of them singletons. Sequencing was performed on memory CD4+ T cells sorted from blood. Subset meaning: CD45RA-negative fraction. Receptor source: a young woman in good health.

This clone was seen a few times. This sequence joins TRBV18 and TRBJ2-7, with D possibly being TRBD1 or TRBD2 (5 bases each). The CDR3 runs to 14 residues. From germline, CDR1 is KGHSH and CDR2 LQKENI. Trimming pared 3 bases from V and 3 bases from J, leaving 12 bases between. CDR3 sequence: CASSPLGGDYEQYF. CDR3 bases: TGTGCCAGCTCACCTCTTGGGGGTGACTACGAGCAGTACTTC.

The chain has TRBV29-1 and TRBJ2-2, with TRBD1 as a possible D gene (6 bases). The CDR3 covers 14 residues. Germline V gives CDR1 SQVTM, CDR2 ANQGSEA. With 6 bases removed from V and 4 bases from J, the gap between germline ends came to 15 bases. DNA for the CDR3: TGCAGCGTCTCACAGGGTACGGTCACCGGGGAGCTGTTTTTT. Translating gives CSVSQGTVTGELFF.

The V call is TRBV6-1, the J call TRBJ1-4, with D possibly being TRBD1 (6 bases). The CDR3 has 13 amino acids. V gave up 8 bases and J gave up 7 bases, with 14 bases separating them. Germline-derived CDR1 and CDR2 are MNHNS and SASEGT. CDR3 DNA sequence: TGTGCCAGCGGTTTGGGGGCTGTTGAAAAACTGTTTTTT. Residues: CASGLGAVEKLFF.

This chain joins TRBV5-1 and TRBJ2-1, with 9 bases matching TRBD2. V lost 4 bases and J lost 1; bases outside the gene matches: 6. The CDR3 length is 16 residues. The germline CDR1 and CDR2 sequences are SGHRS and YFSETQ. CDR3: CASSGSGRGSYNEQFF. The CDR3 DNA reads as TGCGCCAGCAGCGGTAGCGGGAGAGGGTCCTACAATGAGCAGTTCTTC. The whole variable domain, remainder taken from reference TRBV5-1 and TRBJ2-1, is KAGVTQTPRYLIKTRGQQVTLSCSPISGHRSVSWYQQTPGQGLQFLFEYFSETQRNKGNFPGRFSGRQFSNSRSEMNVSTLELGDSALYLCASSGSGRGSYNEQFFGPGTRLTVL.

V is TRBV30 and J is TRBJ2-2; no firm D call. From germline, CDR1 is GTSNPN and CDR2 SVGIG (reference sequence). V gave up 3 bases and J gave up 0 bases, with 11 bases separating them. The CDR3 length is 15 residues. CDR3 sequence: CAWSGSPSNTGELFF. The CDR3, as DNA: TGTGCCTGGAGCGGAAGCCCATCGAACACCGGGGAGCTGTTTTTT.

The chain couples TRBV27 to TRBJ2-5, with TRBD2 as a possible D gene (6 bases). This CDR3 has 13 residues. V lost 6 bases and J lost 3, with 11 bases in between. Per germline, CDR1 MNHEY and CDR2 SMNVEV (reference sequence). CDR3 nucleotide sequence: TGTGCCAGCAGCTTGGGCGGGGAAGAGACCCAGTACTTC. Protein product: CASSLGGEETQYF.

This clone was seen more than once but under ten times. The chain has TRBV2 and TRBJ2-3; D gene ambiguous. This CDR3 has 11 amino acids. The V end was cut by 7 bases, the J end by 6 bases, with 8 bases between. Per the germline V gene, CDR1 is SNHLY and CDR2 is FYNNEI. The CDR3: CASTYGDTQYF. For the CDR3, the DNA is TGTGCCAGCACCTATGGGGATACGCAGTATTTT.

The rearrangement links TRBV11-2 to TRBJ2-7; D ambiguous. V shed 0 bases and J shed 2 bases, with 5 bases lying between them. Germline CDR1 SGHAT, CDR2 FQNNGV. The CDR3 covers 13 residues. This CDR3 is CASSLDPPYEQYF. The CDR3 DNA reads as TGTGCCAGCAGCTTAGATCCGCCCTACGAGCAGTACTTC.

The V call is TRBV5-1, the J call TRBJ1-4; 9 bases agree with TRBD1. V lost 4 bases to trimming and J lost 4 bases; unmatched junction nucleotides: 5. Germline CDR1 is SGHRS and CDR2 is YFSETQ. The CDR3 length is 15 residues. DNA of the CDR3: TGCGCCAGCAGCATCCAGACAGGGGGTAATGAAAAACTGTTTTTT. Amino acid sequence: CASSIQTGGNEKLFF.

This chain connects TRBV6-1 to TRBJ1-5; 8 positions match TRBD1. V was pared by 6 bases and J by 3 bases, with 7 bases of the junction left unmatched. The CDR3 contains 15 residues. Germline V gene sequence: CDR1 MNHNS, CDR2 SASEGT. The CDR3 coding sequence is TGTGCCAGCAGAGACATGGGACAGGTCAATCAGCCCCAGCATTTT. Amino acid sequence: CASRDMGQVNQPQHF.

V and J are TRBV4-1 and TRBJ2-1; D remains unclear. The length of the CDR3 is 12 residues. The germline CDR1 and CDR2 sequences are MGHRA and YSYEKL. V was cut by 2 bases and J by 9 bases, with 8 bases left in between. For the CDR3, the DNA is TGCGCCAGCAGCCAACAAGGTAGTGAGCAGTTCTTC. Its protein is CASSQQGSEQFF.

This chain uses TRBV25-1 with TRBJ1-4; 7 bases are shared with TRBD1. The CDR3 extends over 14 amino acids. The junction had 9 bases not matched to a gene; V was cut back by 4 bases and J by 10 bases. Germline CDR1 and CDR2: MGHDK and SYGVNS. CDR3 nucleotides: TGTGCCAGCAGTGCAACCGGGACAGTTGGAAAACTGTTTTTT. It is translated as CASSATGTVGKLFF.

As for this clone: No conserved phenylalanine or tryptophan is present at the end of the CDR3, so a read error is the likely explanation. It is unclear where the CDR3 begins or ends on the DNA, so no DNA is shown, and the CDR3 is as TCRdb lists it. The chain joins TRBV6-4 to TRBJ1-5; the table's D gene call, TRBD1, was not cross checked with the DNA. 13 amino acids form the CDR3, both terminal residues included. CDR1 and CDR2 (germline): MRHNA, SNTAGT. CDR3 protein: CASSDSATGVDWI.

The CDR3: CASSETGGVRTEAFF. CDR3 bases: TGTGCCAGCAGCGAAACCGGGGGAGTAAGGACTGAAGCTTTCTTT. The V call is TRBV6-5, the J call TRBJ1-1; the D gene is possibly TRBD1 (5 bases). Looked up from germline, CDR1 is MNHEY and CDR2 is SVGAGI. The CDR3 spans 15 residues. Trimming pared 6 bases from V and 5 bases from J, leaving 19 bases between.

This clone was picked up many times. CDR3 nucleotides: TGTGCCAGCAGTCCACAGGAAGAGGGGGAGCAGTACTTC. It yields the protein CASSPQEEGEQYF. The chain is built from TRBV11-2 and TRBJ2-7, with D possibly called TRBD1 or TRBD2 (5 bases each). The CDR3 sequence is 13 residues long. Germline CDR1 and CDR2: SGHAT and FQNNGV. Deletions cut 6 bases from V and 7 bases from J, with 16 bases between.

This clone is a singleton in its sample. The genes are TRBV5-6 and TRBJ2-3; D is uncertain. The CDR3 is made up of 16 amino acids. In germline, CDR1 is SGHDT, CDR2 YYEEEE. The V gene lost 1 base and the J gene lost 5 bases, with 17 bases spanning the gap. CDR3 in DNA: TGTGCCAGCAGCTTGTTGCAAGCACTGGGTCAAGATACGCAGTATTTT. It is translated as CASSLLQALGQDTQYF.

This chain connects TRBV11-2 to TRBJ2-1; D ambiguous. CDR1 and CDR2 from the germline V gene are SGHAT and FQNNGV. Trimming cost V 5 bases and J 0 bases, with 11 bases left between them. CDR3 length: 15 residues. CDR3 protein: CASSIGIPSYNEQFF. The CDR3 DNA follows: TGTGCCAGCAGCATAGGGATTCCCTCCTACAATGAGCAGTTCTTC.

This clone came up a few times. The rearrangement uses TRBV6-1 and TRBJ2-5; 7 nucleotides agree with TRBD1. The germline V gene encodes CDR1 MNHNS and CDR2 SASEGT. V was pared by 2 bases and J by 7 bases, with 10 bases of the junction left unmatched. The CDR3 has 15 amino acids. CDR3 in amino acids: CASSERRLPGGTQYF. The CDR3 coding sequence is TGTGCCAGCAGTGAACGCAGGCTCCCAGGGGGGACCCAGTACTTC.

This clone was counted once. The V call is TRBV10-2, the J call TRBJ2-6; D is uncertain. Germline CDR1 reads WSHSY; CDR2 reads SAAADI. This CDR3 is 13 amino acids long. V gave up 4 bases and J gave up 4 bases, with 5 bases separating them. CDR3 residues: CASSVAGANVLTF. The DNA for the CDR3 is TGCGCCAGCAGTGTTGCCGGGGCCAACGTCCTGACTTTC.

This clone showed up just a few times. The chain couples TRBV7-6 to TRBJ1-3; 8 bases are a match to TRBD1. The CDR3 spans 13 residues. J lost 2 bases, V lost 6 bases, and 0 bases had no gene match. Per the germline V gene, CDR1 is SGHVS and CDR2 is FNYEAQ. CDR3 bases: TGTGCCAGCAGGGGACAGGCTGGAAACACCATATATTTT. It translates to CASRGQAGNTIYF.

This clone came up a few times. V usage is TRBV2 and J usage is TRBJ2-1; the match to TRBD2 covers 9 bases. The V gene end was trimmed by 6 bases and the J gene end by 4 bases; junction bases not matched to a gene: 7. This CDR3 is built from 15 residues. Germline loops: CDR1 SNHLY, CDR2 FYNNEI. The CDR3 nucleotides read TGTGCCAGCAGGTATAGCGGGAGTGGTTACAATGAGCAGTTCTTC. Amino acid sequence: CASRYSGSGYNEQFF.